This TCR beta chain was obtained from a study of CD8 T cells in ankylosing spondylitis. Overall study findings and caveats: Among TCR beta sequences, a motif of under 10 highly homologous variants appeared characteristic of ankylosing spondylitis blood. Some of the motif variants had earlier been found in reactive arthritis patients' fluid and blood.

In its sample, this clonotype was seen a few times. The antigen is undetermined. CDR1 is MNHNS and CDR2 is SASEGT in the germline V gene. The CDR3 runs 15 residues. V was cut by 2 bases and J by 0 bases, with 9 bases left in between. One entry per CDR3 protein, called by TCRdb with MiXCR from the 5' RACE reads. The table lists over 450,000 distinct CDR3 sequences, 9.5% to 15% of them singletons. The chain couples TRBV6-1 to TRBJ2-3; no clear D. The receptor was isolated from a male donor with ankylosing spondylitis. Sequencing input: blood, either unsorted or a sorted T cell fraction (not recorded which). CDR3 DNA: TGTGCCAGCAGTGAACGGGCTTCTAGCACAGATACGCAGTATTTT. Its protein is CASSERASSTDTQYF.